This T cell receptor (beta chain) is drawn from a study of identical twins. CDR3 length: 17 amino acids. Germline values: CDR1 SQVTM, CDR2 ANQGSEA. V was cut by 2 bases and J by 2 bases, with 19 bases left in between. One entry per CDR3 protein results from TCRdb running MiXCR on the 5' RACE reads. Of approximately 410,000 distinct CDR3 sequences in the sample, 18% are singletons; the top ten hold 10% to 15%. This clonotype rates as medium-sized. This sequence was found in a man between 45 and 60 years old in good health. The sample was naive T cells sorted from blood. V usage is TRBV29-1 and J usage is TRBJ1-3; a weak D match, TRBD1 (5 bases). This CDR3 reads CSVESNSRGSAGNTIYF. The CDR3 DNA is TGCAGCGTTGAAAGCAACTCACGGGGGTCCGCTGGAAACACCATATATTTT.